In this sample, the clone carrying this TCR beta chain turned up once. This specimen belongs to a study of T cells in Graves' hyperthyroidism and ophthalmopathy. Whole-study context: Peripheral blood was secured at the point of initial diagnosis, before any treatment.

TCR beta CDR3 regions were amplified from RNA transcripts. During a first-round RT-PCR of the TCR CDR3, the HTBI primer set was used. TCRdb used MiXCR to reprocess the multiplex PCR reads, holding one entry per CDR3 protein. The sample includes about 560,000 distinct CDR3 sequences, 15% to 18% of them seen just once. Diagnostic decisions used clinical symptoms, serum thyroxine and TRAb, thyroid ultrasound and orbital computed tomography. The CDR3 is 12 residues long. CDR1 is KGHDR and CDR2 is SFDVKD in the germline V gene. The V gene lost 1 base and the J gene lost 10 bases, with 7 bases spanning the gap.

The sample comprised blood. This chain connects TRBV24-1 to TRBJ2-1; D is unclear. The clonotype originates from a woman in her 30s with Graves' hyperthyroidism. CDR3: CATSDFPEEQFF. The CDR3 DNA follows: TGTGCCACCAGTGATTTCCCCGAGGAGCAGTTCTTC.